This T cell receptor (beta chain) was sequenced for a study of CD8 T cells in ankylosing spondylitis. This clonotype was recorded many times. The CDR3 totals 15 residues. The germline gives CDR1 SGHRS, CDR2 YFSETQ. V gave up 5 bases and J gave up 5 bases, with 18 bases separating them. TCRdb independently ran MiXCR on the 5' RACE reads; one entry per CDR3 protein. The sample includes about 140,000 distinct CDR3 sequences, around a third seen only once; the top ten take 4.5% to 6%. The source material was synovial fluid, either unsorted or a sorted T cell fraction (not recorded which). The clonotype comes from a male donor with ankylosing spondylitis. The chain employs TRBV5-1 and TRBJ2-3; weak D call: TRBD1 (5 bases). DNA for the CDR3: TGCGCCAGCAGTGGGTTGGGCAGGGCGATAGATACGCAGTATTTT. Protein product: CASSGLGRAIDTQYF.